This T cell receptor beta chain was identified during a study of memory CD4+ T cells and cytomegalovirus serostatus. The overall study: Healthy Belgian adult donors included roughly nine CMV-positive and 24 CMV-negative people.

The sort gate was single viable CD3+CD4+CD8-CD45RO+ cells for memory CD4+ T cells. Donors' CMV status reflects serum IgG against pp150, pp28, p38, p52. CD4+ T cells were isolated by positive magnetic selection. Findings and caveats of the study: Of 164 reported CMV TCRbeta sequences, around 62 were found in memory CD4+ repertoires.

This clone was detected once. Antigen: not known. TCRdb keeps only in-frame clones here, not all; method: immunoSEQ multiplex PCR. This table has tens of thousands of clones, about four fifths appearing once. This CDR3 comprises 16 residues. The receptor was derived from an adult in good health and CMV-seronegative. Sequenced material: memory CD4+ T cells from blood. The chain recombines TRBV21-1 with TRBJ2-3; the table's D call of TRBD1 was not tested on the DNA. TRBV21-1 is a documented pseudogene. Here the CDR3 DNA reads TGTGCCACCCTAGGGGATCGGGACAGGGGCAAAGATACGCAGTATTTT. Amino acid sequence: CATLGDRDRGKDTQYF.